Shown below are 26 T cell receptor beta chains from a single sample sequenced in a study of cytomegalovirus exposure and HLA in healthy donors. Sequencing was performed with immunoSEQ multiplex PCR; in TCRdb, only in-frame clones are kept and a portion is missing. The sample contains about 79,000 clones, 93% of which appear only once. The sequenced sample consisted of PBMCs. These receptor sequences come from a woman in her twenties or thirties in good health and CMV-seronegative.

The rearrangement links TRBV30 to TRBJ1-5, with unresolved D. CDR3 length: 17 residues. Germline V gives CDR1 GTSNPN, CDR2 SVGIG (reference sequence). V shed 0 bases and J shed 0 bases, with 15 bases lying between them. CDR3 in amino acids: CAWSVSRLPNSNQPQHF. DNA of the CDR3: TGTGCCTGGAGTGTTTCCAGACTACCAAATAGCAATCAGCCCCAGCATTTT.

This chain links TRBV5-1 with TRBJ2-3; 9 positions agree with TRBD1. The CDR3 length is 17 residues. Germline V gene data show CDR1 as SGHRS and CDR2 as YFSETQ. The junction had 11 bases not matched to a gene; V was cut back by 4 bases and J by 2 bases. The CDR3 sequence: CASSRLATGGNTDTQYF. CDR3 sequence (DNA): TGCGCCAGCAGCCGACTCGCGACAGGGGGAAACACAGATACGCAGTATTTT.

Only one count was recorded for this clone. The rearrangement joins TRBV6-5 to TRBJ2-3; 10 bases are a match to TRBD2. CDR3 length: 14 amino acids. Germline-derived CDR1 and CDR2 are MNHEY and SVGAGI. J gave up 8 bases and V 1 base, and 3 bases lay outside the gene matches. The CDR3 coding sequence is TGTGCCAGCAGTTACTTGGCTAGCGGGGGTACGCAGTATTTT. This gives the protein CASSYLASGGTQYF.

This chain connects TRBV7-2 to TRBJ1-2; D not resolved. Trimming shortened V by 1 base and J by 9 bases, and 9 bases separated the two germline ends. CDR3 length: 12 amino acids. CDR1 and CDR2 from the germline V gene are SGHTA and FQGNSA. In nucleotides, the CDR3 is TGTGCCAGCAGCTTAGAAACTTCGCGCTACACCTTC. Protein sequence: CASSLETSRYTF.

V usage is TRBV6-1 and J usage is TRBJ2-5, with D hard to call. The germline CDR1 and CDR2 sequences are MNHNS and SASEGT. V gave up 2 bases and J gave up 5 bases, with 3 bases separating them. This CDR3 contains 11 residues. The DNA for the CDR3 is TGTGCCAGCAGTGAACAGGAGACCCAGTACTTC. Its translation is CASSEQETQYF.

As concerns this clone: The junction departs from the called germline gene at one end, perhaps through a read error. This sequence joins TRBV7-7 and TRBJ2-5, with 7 bases that match TRBD2. Germline CDR1 SSHAT, CDR2 FNYEAQ (reference sequence). The CDR3 has 15 amino acids. The CDR3: CASSLVAGVTETQYF. The CDR3 coding sequence is TGTGCTAGCAGCTTAGTGGCGGGAGTAACGGAGACCCAGTACTTC. Combining the CDR3 with reference TRBV7-7 and TRBJ2-5 gives the whole variable domain GAGVSQSPRYKVTKRGQDVTLRCDPISSHATLYWYQQALGQGPEFLTYFNYEAQPDKSGLPSDRFSAERPEGSISTLTIQRTEQRDSAMYRCASSLVAGVTETQYFGPGTRLLVL.

This chain connects TRBV11-3 to TRBJ1-1; D is perhaps TRBD1 (5 bases). CDR1 and CDR2 from the germline V gene are SGHNT and YENEEA. The length of the CDR3 is 14 residues. Trimming shortened V by 0 bases and J by 8 bases, and 13 bases separated the two germline ends. CDR3 DNA: TGTGCCAGCAGCTTAGAAGGGGCAGTGGGGGAAGCTTTCTTT. It encodes CASSLEGAVGEAFF. The variable domain in full, with the rest retrieved from reference TRBV11-3 and TRBJ1-1, is EAGVVQSPRYKIIEKKQPVAFWCNPISGHNTLYWYLQNLGQGPELLIRYENEEAVDDSQLPKDRFSAERLKGVDSTLKIQPAELGDSAVYLCASSLEGAVGEAFFGQGTRLTVV.

The V gene is TRBV30, the J gene TRBJ1-1; D perhaps matches TRBD1 (5 bases). The CDR3 is made up of 14 amino acids. Trimming took off 0 bases at V and 3 bases at J, with 11 bases between the two ends. Germline lookup yields CDR1 GTSNPN and CDR2 SVGIG (reference sequence). CDR3 sequence (DNA): TGTGCCTGGAGTGTTGGGGCGGGGTACACTGAAGCTTTCTTT. Residues: CAWSVGAGYTEAFF.

The rearrangement links TRBV5-1 to TRBJ2-2, with D tentatively TRBD1 (6 bases). The CDR3 sequence is 15 residues long. The V gene lost 3 bases and the J gene lost 3 bases, with 12 bases spanning the gap. CDR1 is SGHRS and CDR2 is YFSETQ in the germline V gene. The chain's CDR3 is CASSSQPGDTGELFF. Written as DNA, the CDR3 is TGCGCCAGCAGCTCCCAGCCAGGGGACACCGGGGAGCTGTTTTTT.

The CDR3 DNA follows: TGTGCCAGCAGCTTAGCGATTGTGACAGAAGAAAAACTGTTTTTT. Encoded protein: CASSLAIVTEEKLFF. J is TRBJ1-4 and V is TRBV7-9; TRBD1 is a possible D gene (5 bases). Between the trimmed V and J ends, which lost 0 bases and 8 bases, there was a span of 13 bases. This CDR3 is built from 15 residues. The germline V gene has CDR1 SEHNR and CDR2 FQNEAQ (reference sequence).

This clone appeared once. The gene calls are TRBV10-2 and TRBJ2-3; D is perhaps TRBD1 (5 bases). Trimming removed 7 bases at V and 2 bases at J, with 25 bases between. Germline V CDR1 and CDR2: WSHSY, SAAADI. The CDR3 length is 18 residues. CDR3 residues: CASKDPVTTAQDTDTQYF. The CDR3 bases are TGCGCCAGCAAGGACCCGGTTACGACAGCGCAAGACACAGATACGCAGTATTTT.

The chain carries TRBV6-5 and TRBJ1-2; D is unresolved. The CDR3 extends over 16 amino acids. Trimming took off 2 bases at V and 0 bases at J, with 13 bases between the two ends. The germline CDR1 and CDR2 sequences are MNHEY and SVGAGI. In DNA, the CDR3 is TGTGCCAGCAGTTACGACACGGCCTTAGCTAACTATGGCTACACCTTC. This sequence encodes CASSYDTALANYGYTF.

Here the CDR3 DNA reads TGTGCCAGCAGCCAACAGGGGGACAGCTCCTACGAGCAGTACTTC. It specifies CASSQQGDSSYEQYF. V usage is TRBV7-6 and J usage is TRBJ2-7; 8 bases are a match to TRBD1. Germline V lookup: CDR1 SGHVS, CDR2 FNYEAQ. The CDR3 totals 15 residues. V lost 5 bases, J lost 0 bases, and 6 bases stayed unmatched.

V usage is TRBV28 and J usage is TRBJ1-6; unclear D gene. The CDR3 loop spans 14 amino acids. V was pared by 4 bases and J by 12 bases, with 16 bases between. Per the germline V gene, CDR1 is MDHEN and CDR2 is SYDVKM. In DNA, the CDR3 is TGTGCCAGCAGTTACCCCGAAAGAGCTGAACCCCTCCACTTT. It codes for CASSYPERAEPLHF.

The chain links TRBV5-1 to TRBJ2-7; 10 bases are a match to TRBD1. Germline-derived CDR1 and CDR2 are SGHRS and YFSETQ. The ends lost 3 bases at V and 7 bases at J; junction bases unmatched: 7. The length of the CDR3 is 14 residues. The CDR3 DNA reads as TGCGCCAGCAGCTCGACAGGGGGCCTGAGAGAGCAGTACTTC. Protein product: CASSSTGGLREQYF.

The V call is TRBV13, the J call TRBJ2-4, with 7 bases lining up with TRBD1. The CDR3 extends over 16 amino acids. V gave up 4 bases and J gave up 0 bases; unmatched junction bases: 6. CDR1 PRHDT and CDR2 FYEKMQ come from the germline V gene (reference sequence). The CDR3: CASSWRTGLAKNIQYF. CDR3 DNA: TGTGCCAGCAGCTGGAGGACAGGACTAGCCAAAAACATTCAGTACTTC.

As DNA, the CDR3 is TGCAGCGTTGAGTCGGGCAGGGAACAGTTCTTC. Protein sequence: CSVESGREQFF. The chain carries TRBV29-1 and TRBJ2-1; a possible D gene is TRBD1 (5 bases). There are 11 residues in the CDR3. Germline values: CDR1 SQVTM, CDR2 ANQGSEA. Trimming cost V 3 bases and J 13 bases, with 13 bases left between them.

The rearrangement uses TRBV28 and TRBJ2-7; D is perhaps TRBD2 (6 bases). Germline CDR1 MDHEN, CDR2 SYDVKM. V gave up 3 bases and J gave up 3 bases, with 12 bases separating them. The CDR3 has 14 residues. The CDR3 reads CASSLAGSIYEQYF. CDR3 in DNA: TGTGCCAGCAGTTTGGCGGGGTCGATCTACGAGCAGTACTTC.

The rearrangement links TRBV30 to TRBJ1-1; no reliable D call. The CDR3 is made up of 13 amino acids. V lost 8 bases to trimming and J lost 2 bases, with 15 bases between them. The germline gives CDR1 GTSNPN, CDR2 SVGIG (reference sequence). CDR3 region: CALARLRNTEAFF. In nucleotides, the CDR3 is TGTGCCCTAGCGAGGCTTCGAAACACTGAAGCTTTCTTT.

The rearrangement joins TRBV5-6 to TRBJ2-7, with 7 bases fitting TRBD2. The CDR3 has 18 amino acids. In germline, CDR1 is SGHDT, CDR2 YYEEEE. The V segment lost 1 base and the J segment 0 bases; nucleotides outside the gene matches: 13. The CDR3 loop is CASSLRGFEGGSSYEQYF. The CDR3 DNA sequence: TGTGCCAGCAGCTTGCGGGGCTTCGAGGGCGGGAGCTCCTACGAGCAGTACTTC. Filled out from reference TRBV5-6 and TRBJ2-7, the complete variable domain reads DAGVTQSPTHLIKTRGQQVTLRCSPKSGHDTVSWYQQALGQGPQFIFQYYEEEERQRGNFPDRFSGHQFPNYSSELNVNALLLGDSALYLCASSLRGFEGGSSYEQYFGPGTRLTVT.

The chain combines TRBV7-9 with TRBJ1-2; 8 nucleotides align to TRBD1. The CDR3 extends over 13 amino acids. Germline CDR1 reads SEHNR; CDR2 reads FQNEAQ (reference sequence). V gave up 3 bases and J gave up 4 bases; unmatched junction bases: 1. DNA for the CDR3: TGTGCCAGCAGCTTTCAGGGGGCCTATGGCTACACCTTC. Protein: CASSFQGAYGYTF.

This sequence joins TRBV2 and TRBJ2-2, with TRBD2 matching 13 bases. This CDR3 is 18 amino acids long. Germline assignment: CDR1 SNHLY and CDR2 FYNNEI. After removal of 4 bases from V and 0 bases from J, the junction contained 5 bases not matched to a gene. The CDR3 nucleotides read TGTGCCAGCAGTGGCCGGGGACTAGCGGGATCGAACACCGGGGAGCTGTTTTTT. This gives the protein CASSGRGLAGSNTGELFF.

The chain links TRBV21-1 to TRBJ1-1; TRBD1 is taken as the D call from the table, unchecked against the DNA. TRBV21-1 is classified as a pseudogene. The CDR3 runs 14 residues. CDR3 in amino acids: CASSKPPVNTEAFF. CDR3 nucleotide sequence: TGTGCCAGCAGCAAACCCCCAGTCAACACTGAAGCTTTCTTT.

This clone showed up just a few times. The rearrangement links TRBV6-4 to TRBJ1-1; 8 nucleotides line up with TRBD1. Trimming took 6 bases from V and 7 from J; bases not matched to a gene: 4. Germline CDR1 MRHNA, CDR2 SNTAGT. This CDR3 has 12 residues. CDR3 protein: CASRQGDGEAFF. The CDR3 region has the DNA TGTGCCAGCAGACAGGGGGATGGTGAAGCTTTCTTT.

The chain is built from TRBV9 and TRBJ2-1; 10 nucleotides agree with TRBD2. The junction had 3 bases not matched to a gene; V was cut back by 0 bases and J by 6 bases. CDR1 is SGDLS, CDR2 YYNGEE, per germline. This CDR3 region has 15 residues. CDR3: CASSVVASGSNEQFF. The CDR3 nucleotides are TGTGCCAGCAGCGTAGTGGCTAGCGGGAGCAATGAGCAGTTCTTC.

The rearrangement uses TRBV9 and TRBJ2-7; 7 bases agree with TRBD2. Germline V CDR1 and CDR2: SGDLS, YYNGEE. The CDR3 length is 12 residues. The ends lost 3 bases at V and 6 bases at J; junction bases unmatched: 3. CDR3 loop: CASSAGGSEQYF. CDR3 nucleotide sequence: TGTGCCAGCAGCGCGGGGGGTTCCGAGCAGTACTTC. Full variable domain (outside the CDR3, taken from reference TRBV9 and TRBJ2-7): DSGVTQTPKHLITATGQRVTLRCSPRSGDLSVYWYQQSLDQGLQFLIQYYNGEERAKGNILERFSAQQFPDLHSELNLSSLELGDSALYFCASSAGGSEQYFGPGTRLTVT.